This entry is about one TCR beta chain. These data belong to a study of blood T cell repertoires in COVID-19. Overall study: Acute and convalescent COVID-19 specimens originated in the United States, Italy and Spain.

Germline CDR1 reads KGHDR; CDR2 reads SFDVKD. The CDR3 is 14 residues long. The V and J ends lost 6 bases and 6 bases, in that order; junction bases with no gene match: 7. Sequencing used immunoSEQ multiplex PCR; TCRdb keeps in-frame clones, though not all of them. This table holds 120,000 or so clones, about 86% found once. Sequenced input: peripheral blood. The sequence came from a woman aged 45-60 years with acute or convalescent COVID-19. The chain is built from TRBV24-1 and TRBJ2-1; 7 nucleotides match TRBD1. The CDR3 DNA follows: TGTGCCACCAGTCGCGCAGGGGGTGGCAATGAGCAGTTCTTC. Protein: CATSRAGGGNEQFF.